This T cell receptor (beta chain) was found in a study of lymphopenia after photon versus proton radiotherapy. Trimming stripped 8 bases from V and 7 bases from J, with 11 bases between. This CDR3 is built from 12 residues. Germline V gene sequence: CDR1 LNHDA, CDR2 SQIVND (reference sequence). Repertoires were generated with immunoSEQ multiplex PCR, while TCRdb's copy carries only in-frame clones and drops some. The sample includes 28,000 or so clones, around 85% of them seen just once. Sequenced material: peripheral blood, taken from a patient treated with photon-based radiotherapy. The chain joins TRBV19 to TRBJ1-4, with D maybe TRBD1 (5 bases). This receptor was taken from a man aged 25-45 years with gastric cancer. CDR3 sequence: CASSQGGEKLFF. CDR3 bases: TGTGCCAGTTCCCAGGGCGGTGAAAAACTGTTTTTT.